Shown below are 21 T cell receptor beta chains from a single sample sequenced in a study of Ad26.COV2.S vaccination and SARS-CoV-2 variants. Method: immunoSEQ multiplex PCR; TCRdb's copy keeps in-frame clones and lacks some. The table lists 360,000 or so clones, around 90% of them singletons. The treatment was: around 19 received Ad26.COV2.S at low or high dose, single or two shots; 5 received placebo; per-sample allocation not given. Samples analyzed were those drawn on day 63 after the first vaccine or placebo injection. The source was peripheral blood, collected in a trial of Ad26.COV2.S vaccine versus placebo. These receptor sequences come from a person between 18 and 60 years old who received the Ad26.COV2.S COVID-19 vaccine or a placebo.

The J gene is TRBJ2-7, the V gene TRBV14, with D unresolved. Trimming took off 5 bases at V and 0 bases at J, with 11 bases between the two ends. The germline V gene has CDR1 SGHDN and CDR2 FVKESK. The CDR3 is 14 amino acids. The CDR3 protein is CASSRSPSSYEQYF. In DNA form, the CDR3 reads TGTGCCAGCAGCAGGAGTCCTAGCTCCTACGAGCAGTACTTC.

Here the CDR3 reads CASTLGPVAYEQYF. CDR3 coding DNA: TGTGCCAGCACCCTCGGTCCTGTTGCCTACGAGCAGTACTTC. The chain employs TRBV13 and TRBJ2-7; D gene ambiguous. The CDR3 has 14 residues. Trimming took 7 bases from V and 2 from J, leaving 15 bases between them. Germline CDR1 PRHDT, CDR2 FYEKMQ (reference sequence).

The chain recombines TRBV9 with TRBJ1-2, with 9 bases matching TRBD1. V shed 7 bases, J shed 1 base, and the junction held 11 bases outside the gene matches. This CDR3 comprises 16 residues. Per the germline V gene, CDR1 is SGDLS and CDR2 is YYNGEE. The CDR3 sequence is CASVRSRDRVNYGYTF. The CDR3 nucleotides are TGTGCCAGCGTTCGTAGCAGGGACAGGGTTAACTATGGCTACACCTTC.

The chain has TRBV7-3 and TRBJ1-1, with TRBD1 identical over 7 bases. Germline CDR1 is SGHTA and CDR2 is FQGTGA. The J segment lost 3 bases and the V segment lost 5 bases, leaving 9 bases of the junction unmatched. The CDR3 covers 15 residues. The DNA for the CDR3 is TGTGCCAGCAGCGACACAGGGGCGAGGGACACTGAAGCTTTCTTT. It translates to CASSDTGARDTEAFF.

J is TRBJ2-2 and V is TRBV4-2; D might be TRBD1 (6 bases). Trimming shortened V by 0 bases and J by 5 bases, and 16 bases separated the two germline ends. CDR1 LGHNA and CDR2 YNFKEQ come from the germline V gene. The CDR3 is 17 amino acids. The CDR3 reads CASSQEQGRGYTGELFF. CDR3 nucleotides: TGTGCCAGCAGCCAAGAACAGGGTCGTGGATATACCGGGGAGCTGTTTTTT.

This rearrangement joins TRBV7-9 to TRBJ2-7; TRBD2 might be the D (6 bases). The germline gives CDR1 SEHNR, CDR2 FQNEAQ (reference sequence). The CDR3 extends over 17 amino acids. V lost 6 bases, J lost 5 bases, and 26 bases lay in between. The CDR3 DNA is TGTGCCAGCAGTCCTTTTTTGGCGGGACGTAAAACTGACGAGCAGTACTTC. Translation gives CASSPFLAGRKTDEQYF.

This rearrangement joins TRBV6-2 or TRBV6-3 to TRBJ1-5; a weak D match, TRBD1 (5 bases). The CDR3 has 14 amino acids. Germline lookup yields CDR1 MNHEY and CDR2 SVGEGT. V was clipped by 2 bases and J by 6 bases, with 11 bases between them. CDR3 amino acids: CASSYGRVSQPQHF. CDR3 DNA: TGTGCCAGCAGTTACGGCAGGGTTAGTCAGCCCCAGCATTTT.

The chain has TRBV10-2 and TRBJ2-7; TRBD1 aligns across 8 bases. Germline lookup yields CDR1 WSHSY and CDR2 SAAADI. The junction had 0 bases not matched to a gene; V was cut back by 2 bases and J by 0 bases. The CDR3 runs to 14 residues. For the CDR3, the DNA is TGCGCCAGCAGTGAGACAGGGGGCTCCTACGAGCAGTACTTC. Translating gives CASSETGGSYEQYF.

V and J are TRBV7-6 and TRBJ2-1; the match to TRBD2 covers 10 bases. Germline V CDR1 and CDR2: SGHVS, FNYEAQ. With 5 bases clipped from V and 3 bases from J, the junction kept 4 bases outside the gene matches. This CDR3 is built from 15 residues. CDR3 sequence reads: CASSLSGGVYNEQFF. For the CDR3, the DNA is TGTGCCAGCAGCCTAAGCGGGGGGGTCTACAATGAGCAGTTCTTC.

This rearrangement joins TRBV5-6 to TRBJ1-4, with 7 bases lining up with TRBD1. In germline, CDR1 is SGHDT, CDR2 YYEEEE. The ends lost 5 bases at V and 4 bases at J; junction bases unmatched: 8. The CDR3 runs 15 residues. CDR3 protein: CASRRTGEGNEKLFF. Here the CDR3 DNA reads TGTGCCAGCAGGCGAACAGGGGAGGGTAATGAAAAACTGTTTTTT.

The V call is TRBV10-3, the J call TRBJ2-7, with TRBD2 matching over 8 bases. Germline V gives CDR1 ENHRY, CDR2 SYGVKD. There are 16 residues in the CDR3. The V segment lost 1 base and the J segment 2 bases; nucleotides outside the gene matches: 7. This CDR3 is CAISELAGILTYEQYF. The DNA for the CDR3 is TGTGCCATCAGTGAGTTAGCGGGGATTTTAACCTACGAGCAGTACTTC.

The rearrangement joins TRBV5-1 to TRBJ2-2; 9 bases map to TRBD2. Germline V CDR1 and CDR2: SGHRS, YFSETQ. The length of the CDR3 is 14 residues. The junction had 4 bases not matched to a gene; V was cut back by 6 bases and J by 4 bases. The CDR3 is CASTSREGTGELFF. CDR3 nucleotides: TGCGCCAGCACTTCGCGGGAGGGCACCGGGGAGCTGTTTTTT.

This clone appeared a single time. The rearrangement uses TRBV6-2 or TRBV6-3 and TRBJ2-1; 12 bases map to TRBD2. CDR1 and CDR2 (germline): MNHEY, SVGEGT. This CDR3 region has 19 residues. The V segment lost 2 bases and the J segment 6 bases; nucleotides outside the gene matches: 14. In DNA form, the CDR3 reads TGTGCCAGCAGTTACGCGCTAGCGGGGGGGATACGAAGCCCCAATGAGCAGTTCTTC. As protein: CASSYALAGGIRSPNEQFF.

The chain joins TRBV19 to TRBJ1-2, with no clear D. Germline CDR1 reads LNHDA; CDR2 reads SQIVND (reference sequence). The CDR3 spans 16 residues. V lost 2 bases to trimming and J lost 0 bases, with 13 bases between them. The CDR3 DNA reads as TGTGCCAGTAGTATAAACGGGCAGACCGCTAACTATGGCTACACCTTC. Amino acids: CASSINGQTANYGYTF.

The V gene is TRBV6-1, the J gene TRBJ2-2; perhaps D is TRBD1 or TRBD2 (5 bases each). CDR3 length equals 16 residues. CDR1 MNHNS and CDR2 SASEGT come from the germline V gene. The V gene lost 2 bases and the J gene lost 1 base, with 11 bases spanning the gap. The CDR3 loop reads CASSEMRGRNTGELFF. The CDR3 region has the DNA TGTGCCAGCAGTGAAATGAGGGGCCGGAACACCGGGGAGCTGTTTTTT.

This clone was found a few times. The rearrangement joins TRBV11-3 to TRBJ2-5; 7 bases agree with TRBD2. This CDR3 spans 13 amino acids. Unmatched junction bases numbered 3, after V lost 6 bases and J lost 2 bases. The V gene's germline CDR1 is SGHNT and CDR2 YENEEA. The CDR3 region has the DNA TGTGCCAGCAGACGTAGCGGGCAAGAGACCCAGTACTTC. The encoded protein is CASRRSGQETQYF.

Here the CDR3 reads CASSQGRNYGYTF. The CDR3 DNA follows: TGTGCCAGCAGCCAGGGCAGGAACTATGGCTACACCTTC. The chain combines TRBV3-1 (or the pseudogene TRBV3-2) with TRBJ1-2; D call uncertain. The CDR3 runs 13 residues. CDR1 LGHDT and CDR2 YNNKEL come from the germline V gene (reference sequence). V lost 3 bases, J lost 2 bases, and 7 bases lay in between.

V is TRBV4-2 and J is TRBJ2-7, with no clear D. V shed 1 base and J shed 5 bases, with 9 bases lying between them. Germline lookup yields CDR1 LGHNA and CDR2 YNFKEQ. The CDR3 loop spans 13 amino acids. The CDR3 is CASSQGGWNEQYF. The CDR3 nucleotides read TGTGCCAGCAGCCAAGGGGGTTGGAACGAGCAGTACTTC.

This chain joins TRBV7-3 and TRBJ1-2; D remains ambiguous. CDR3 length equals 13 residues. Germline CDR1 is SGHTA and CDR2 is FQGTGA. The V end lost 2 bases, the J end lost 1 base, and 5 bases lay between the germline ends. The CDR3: CASSLASNYGYTF. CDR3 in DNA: TGTGCCAGCAGCTTAGCCAGTAACTATGGCTACACCTTC.

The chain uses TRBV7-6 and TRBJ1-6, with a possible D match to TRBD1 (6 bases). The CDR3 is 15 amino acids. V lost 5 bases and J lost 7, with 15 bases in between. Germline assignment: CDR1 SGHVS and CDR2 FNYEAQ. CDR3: CASSPRGQLNSPLHF. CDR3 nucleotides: TGTGCCAGCAGCCCTCGGGGGCAGCTGAATTCACCCCTCCACTTT.

The CDR3 nucleotides are TGTGCCAGCAGTGAAGGGGGGGTCGAGCAGTACTTC. As protein: CASSEGGVEQYF. The rearrangement uses TRBV2 and TRBJ2-7, with a weak D call TRBD2 (6 bases). CDR1 is SNHLY, CDR2 FYNNEI, per germline. The V end lost 1 base, the J end lost 6 bases, and 7 bases lay between the germline ends. There are 12 residues in the CDR3.